The 32 T cell receptor beta chains in this list originate from one sample, sequenced in a study of technical replicates of blood from a few donors. Sequencing was performed with immunoSEQ multiplex PCR; in TCRdb, only in-frame clones are kept and a portion is missing. The table has about 59,000 clones, about 93% seen once. Sequences were obtained from PBMCs. Every receptor here comes from a human donor in good health. Some clones in this sample may be carry-over from other donors' samples.

The chain uses TRBV2 and TRBJ2-2, with D maybe TRBD1 (6 bases). Trimming left V 4 bases short and J 4 bases short, with 13 bases between. The CDR3 loop spans 15 amino acids. The germline V gene encodes CDR1 SNHLY and CDR2 FYNNEI. CDR3 in DNA: TGTGCCAGCAGTGGGGTCAGGGGTGTCACCGGGGAGCTGTTTTTT. Translating it yields CASSGVRGVTGELFF. The variable domain in full, completed from reference TRBV2 and TRBJ2-2, reads EPEVTQTPSHQVTQMGQEVILRCVPISNHLYFYWYRQILGQKVEFLVSFYNNEISEKSEIFDDQFSVERPDGSNFTLKIRSTKLEDSAMYFCASSGVRGVTGELFFGEGSRLTVL.

The CDR3 protein is CASSQDTGQTISGTDTQYF. The CDR3 bases are TGTGCCAGCAGCCAAGATACCGGACAGACAATAAGTGGCACAGATACGCAGTATTTT. This sequence joins TRBV14 and TRBJ2-3, with a tentative D call TRBD1 (6 bases). Deletions cut 0 bases from V and 1 base from J, with 20 bases between. The germline V gene encodes CDR1 SGHDN and CDR2 FVKESK. This CDR3 region has 19 residues. Variable domain in full (rest from reference TRBV14 and TRBJ2-3): EAGVTQFPSHSVIEKGQTVTLRCDPISGHDNLYWYRRVMGKEIKFLLHFVKESKQDESGMPNNRFLAERTGGTYSTLKVQPAELEDSGVYFCASSQDTGQTISGTDTQYFGPGTRLTVL.

The V call is TRBV4-2, the J call TRBJ2-2; D not certain. Germline V gene lookup returns CDR1 LGHNA and CDR2 YNFKEQ. CDR3 length: 16 residues. Trimming took 3 bases from V and 2 from J, leaving 13 bases between them. Here the CDR3 DNA reads TGTGCCAGCAGCCAGCTAGAGGCTCGAAACACCGGGGAGCTGTTTTTT. Residues: CASSQLEARNTGELFF.

The J gene is TRBJ2-5, the V gene TRBV27, with TRBD2 matching over 9 bases. The trim removed 6 bases at V and 7 bases at J, leaving 9 bases unmatched. The germline V gene encodes CDR1 MNHEY and CDR2 SMNVEV (reference sequence). The CDR3 totals 14 residues. CDR3 residues: CASRGGRVRGTQYF. The CDR3 region has the DNA TGTGCCAGCAGAGGCGGGAGGGTGAGGGGGACCCAGTACTTC.

This chain connects TRBV18 to TRBJ1-4; 12 bases are a match to TRBD1. The J segment lost 0 bases and the V segment lost 9 bases, leaving 11 bases of the junction unmatched. The CDR3 covers 18 residues. CDR1 is KGHSH and CDR2 is LQKENI in the germline V gene. The DNA for the CDR3 is TGTGCCAGTAACAAACCGGGACAGGGGGCAGCAACTAATGAAAAACTGTTTTTT. Its protein product is CASNKPGQGAATNEKLFF.

The chain recombines TRBV4-3 with TRBJ1-1; TRBD1 might be the D (5 bases). With 0 bases removed from V and 11 bases from J, the gap between germline ends came to 16 bases. Germline lookup yields CDR1 LGHNA and CDR2 YSLEER. The CDR3 is 14 amino acids. The CDR3 protein is CASSQETGPHVAFF. CDR3 nucleotide sequence: TGCGCCAGCAGCCAAGAAACAGGACCTCACGTGGCTTTCTTT.

The chain joins TRBV11-2 to TRBJ2-7, with D tentatively TRBD2 (5 bases). V was clipped by 4 bases and J by 3 bases, with 16 bases between them. Germline values: CDR1 SGHAT, CDR2 FQNNGV. CDR3 length equals 15 residues. CDR3 region: CASSSDYQPHYEQYF. The CDR3 DNA sequence: TGTGCCAGCAGCTCAGACTACCAACCCCACTACGAGCAGTACTTC.

As DNA, the CDR3 is TGTGCCAGCTCGGAACGGCTAGCAGACACAGATACGCAGTATTTT. Amino acids: CASSERLADTDTQYF. The rearrangement joins TRBV18 to TRBJ2-3, with D tentatively TRBD2 (5 bases). This CDR3 spans 15 amino acids. CDR1 and CDR2 (germline): KGHSH, LQKENI. Trimming pared 6 bases from V and 2 bases from J, leaving 15 bases between.

The chain combines TRBV5-4 with TRBJ2-7, with TRBD2 matching over 9 bases. Germline CDR1 and CDR2: SGHNT and YYREEE (reference sequence). Trimming removed 3 bases from V and 2 bases from J; junction bases left unmatched: 6. CDR3 length equals 15 residues. The CDR3 DNA reads as TGTGCCAGCAGCTGGGGGGCTAGCGGGGCCTACGAGCAGTACTTC. Protein sequence: CASSWGASGAYEQYF.

The chain carries TRBV11-2 and TRBJ2-5, with D maybe TRBD1 (6 bases). This CDR3 comprises 14 residues. V was pared by 1 base and J by 2 bases, with 8 bases between. The germline V gene encodes CDR1 SGHAT and CDR2 FQNNGV. The CDR3 bases are TGTGCCAGCAGCTTAGGGACAGTTCAAGAGACCCAGTACTTC. As protein: CASSLGTVQETQYF.

This chain joins TRBV13 and TRBJ1-2; perhaps TRBD1 as D (6 bases). V was cut by 4 bases and J by 1 base, with 13 bases left in between. The germline V gene has CDR1 PRHDT and CDR2 FYEKMQ (reference sequence). The CDR3 has 15 amino acids. CDR3 sequence: CASSSGSGVNYGYTF. The CDR3 DNA reads TGTGCCAGCAGCTCCGGCTCAGGGGTTAACTATGGCTACACCTTC.

The CDR3 reads CASSATGESNQPQHF. The DNA for the CDR3 is TGCGCCAGCAGCGCCACAGGGGAGAGCAATCAGCCCCAGCATTTT. V is TRBV5-1 and J is TRBJ1-5; TRBD1 matches 7 bases. CDR1 is SGHRS and CDR2 is YFSETQ in the germline V gene. The CDR3 runs to 15 residues. The trim removed 4 bases at V and 1 base at J, leaving 5 bases unmatched.

This clone has only a few counts. The V gene is TRBV4-1, the J gene TRBJ1-1, with unresolved D. Germline lookup yields CDR1 MGHRA and CDR2 YSYEKL. The ends were cut back, 2 bases at V and 8 bases at J, with 12 bases in the middle. This CDR3 is built from 13 residues. The CDR3: CASSQRPGSEAFF. As DNA, the CDR3 is TGCGCCAGCAGCCAAAGACCGGGATCGGAAGCTTTCTTT.

This chain links TRBV27 with TRBJ2-5, with TRBD2 matching 7 bases. The CDR3 is 15 amino acids. V shed 5 bases and J 1 base; nucleotides not matched to a gene: 7. From germline, CDR1 is MNHEY and CDR2 SMNVEV (reference sequence). The chain's CDR3 is CASSPWGGGQETQYF. CDR3 sequence (DNA): TGTGCCAGCAGTCCCTGGGGGGGAGGCCAAGAGACCCAGTACTTC.

The CDR3 DNA follows: TGCACCAGCAGCCAAGGACAGGGACCTTACGAGCAGTACTTC. Translation: CTSSQGQGPYEQYF. The V call is TRBV1, the J call TRBJ2-7; the table's D call, TRBD1, was not checked against the DNA. TRBV1 represents a pseudogene. The CDR3 has 14 amino acids.

The gene calls are TRBV4-1 and TRBJ2-7; a possible D gene is TRBD2 (6 bases). Germline V gene sequence: CDR1 MGHRA, CDR2 YSYEKL. The CDR3 is 16 residues long. Trimming took 3 bases from V and 7 from J, leaving 22 bases between them. This CDR3 is CASSQSTSSSFYEQYF. The CDR3 DNA is TGCGCCAGCAGCCAGTCAACTAGCTCGTCCTTTTATGAGCAGTACTTC.

This rearrangement joins TRBV5-1 to TRBJ2-1, with D possibly being TRBD1 (5 bases). The V and J ends lost 0 bases and 10 bases respectively, with 14 bases between them. This CDR3 comprises 14 residues. Germline V gene lookup returns CDR1 SGHRS and CDR2 YFSETQ. The DNA of the CDR3 is TGCGCCAGCAGCTTGGAGGAGACAGCTTGGGAGCAGTTCTTC. Translating it yields CASSLEETAWEQFF.

This sequence joins TRBV4-1 and TRBJ1-2; 7 positions agree with TRBD1. CDR1 and CDR2 (germline): MGHRA, YSYEKL. V shed 0 bases and J 4 bases; nucleotides not matched to a gene: 8. The CDR3 is made up of 16 amino acids. The CDR3 reads CASSQEGRQGSYGYTF. In nucleotides, the CDR3 is TGCGCCAGCAGCCAAGAGGGAAGACAGGGTAGCTATGGCTACACCTTC.

The chain uses TRBV27 and TRBJ2-2, with 7 nucleotides matching TRBD2. V lost 4 bases and J lost 7; bases outside the gene matches: 6. CDR3 length equals 14 residues. Germline lookup yields CDR1 MNHEY and CDR2 SMNVEV (reference sequence). Written as DNA, the CDR3 is TGTGCCAGCAGTTCGAGACTAGCCAACGGGGAGCTGTTTTTT. Encoded protein: CASSSRLANGELFF.

CDR3 bases: TGCAGCGTTGAACGGGGAGGGGCAGGGGCCGGAGATACGCAGTATTTT. Its protein product is CSVERGGAGAGDTQYF. J is TRBJ2-3 and V is TRBV29-1; D is perhaps TRBD2 (7 bases). This CDR3 region has 16 residues. Germline CDR1 is SQVTM and CDR2 is ANQGSEA. The V end was cut by 2 bases, the J end by 5 bases, with 20 bases between.

This chain links TRBV18 with TRBJ1-6; tentative D call: TRBD1 (6 bases). CDR1 KGHSH and CDR2 LQKENI come from the germline V gene. CDR3 length equals 15 residues. The V and J ends lost 2 bases and 2 bases respectively, with 7 bases between them. Written as DNA, the CDR3 is TGTGCCAGCTCACCAGGACAGACCTATAATTCACCCCTCCACTTT. It yields the protein CASSPGQTYNSPLHF.

V gene TRBV29-1 combines with J gene TRBJ1-2; 9 nucleotides line up with TRBD1. The CDR3 runs 14 residues. V lost 5 bases, J lost 2 bases, and 6 bases stayed unmatched. CDR1 is SQVTM, CDR2 ANQGSEA, per germline. The chain's CDR3 is CSVHTGGTNYGYTF. The CDR3 DNA is TGCAGCGTTCATACAGGGGGCACCAACTATGGCTACACCTTC.

The gene calls are TRBV11-2 and TRBJ2-1; 7 bases are shared with TRBD1. The CDR3 consists of 19 residues. V was clipped by 0 bases and J by 2 bases; unmatched bases: 13. From germline, CDR1 is SGHAT and CDR2 FQNNGV. This CDR3 reads CASSLELISDRVAYNEQFF. The CDR3 coding sequence is TGTGCCAGCAGCTTAGAATTAATCTCCGACAGGGTGGCCTACAATGAGCAGTTCTTC.

This sequence joins TRBV5-4 and TRBJ1-1, with 8 bases matching TRBD1. V lost 4 bases to trimming and J lost 3 bases; unmatched junction nucleotides: 11. This CDR3 contains 16 residues. Germline V CDR1 and CDR2: SGHNT, YYREEE (reference sequence). Written as DNA, the CDR3 is TGTGCCAGCAGCACCACAGGGGGAGGGGATGACACTGAAGCTTTCTTT. Translating gives CASSTTGGGDDTEAFF. Supplemented by reference TRBV5-4 and TRBJ1-1, the full variable domain reads ETGVTQSPTHLIKTRGQQVTLRCSSQSGHNTVSWYQQALGQGPQFIFQYYREEENGRGNFPPRFSGLQFPNYSSELNVNALELDDSALYLCASSTTGGGDDTEAFFGQGTRLTVV.

The CDR3 nucleotides read TGTGCCAGCAGCTTGGAGCGGGAGGTATTGTGGGGCTACACCTTC. It yields the protein CASSLEREVLWGYTF. The chain is built from TRBV5-6 and TRBJ1-2; D is ambiguous. V lost 0 bases and J lost 8, with 17 bases in between. CDR1 and CDR2 (germline): SGHDT, YYEEEE. The CDR3 covers 15 residues.

V usage is TRBV6-1 and J usage is TRBJ2-1; 10 nucleotides agree with TRBD1. Germline CDR1 and CDR2: MNHNS and SASEGT. V lost 6 bases to trimming and J lost 9 bases; unmatched junction nucleotides: 8. The CDR3 is made up of 14 amino acids. CDR3 region: CASRTGQGNGEQFF. The CDR3 DNA follows: TGTGCCAGCAGAACGGGACAGGGGAATGGTGAGCAGTTCTTC.

The V gene is TRBV29-1, the J gene TRBJ2-1; TRBD1 matches at 7 bases. CDR3 size: 13 residues. The J segment lost 2 bases and the V segment lost 4 bases, leaving 2 bases of the junction unmatched. CDR1 is SQVTM, CDR2 ANQGSEA, per germline. CDR3 residues: CSVGDRAYNEQFF. In nucleotides, the CDR3 is TGCAGCGTTGGCGACAGGGCCTACAATGAGCAGTTCTTC.

The gene calls are TRBV7-2 and TRBJ1-6; 9 nucleotides match TRBD1. Germline V lookup: CDR1 SGHTA, CDR2 FQGNSA. This CDR3 has 16 residues. Trimming cost V 6 bases and J 1 base; bases outside gene matches: 4. The CDR3 nucleotides read TGTGCCAGCAGAACACAGGGGGCATCCTATAATTCACCCCTCCACTTT. As protein: CASRTQGASYNSPLHF.

The chain employs TRBV5-1 and TRBJ2-7, with 9 bases that match TRBD2. The germline V gene has CDR1 SGHRS and CDR2 YFSETQ. The CDR3 covers 16 residues. V trimming: 1 base; J trimming: 7 bases; junction bases outside the gene matches: 12. The chain's CDR3 is CASSLLIAGDPGEQYF. The CDR3 DNA reads TGCGCCAGCAGCTTGTTGATAGCGGGAGATCCGGGAGAGCAGTACTTC.

V is TRBV6-5 and J is TRBJ2-3; 7 nucleotides align to TRBD2. Germline CDR1 and CDR2: MNHEY and SVGAGI. The CDR3 runs 13 residues. Trimming cost V 6 bases and J 3 bases; bases outside gene matches: 3. CDR3 bases: TGTGCCAGCAGACCGGGGGGTACAGATACGCAGTATTTT. It codes for CASRPGGTDTQYF.

The CDR3 loop is CSVSWGREYGYTF. CDR3 sequence (DNA): TGCAGCGTTAGTTGGGGGCGAGAATATGGCTACACCTTC. This chain connects TRBV29-1 to TRBJ1-2, with D maybe TRBD1 (6 bases). The V gene lost 5 bases and the J gene lost 5 bases, with 15 bases spanning the gap. Germline V lookup: CDR1 SQVTM, CDR2 ANQGSEA. The length of the CDR3 is 13 residues.

Only one count was recorded for this clone. This rearrangement joins TRBV16 to TRBJ2-7; unclear D gene. CDR1 KGHSY and CDR2 FQNENV come from the germline V gene. The germline V and J ends were trimmed by 0 bases and 4 bases, with 7 bases remaining between them. This CDR3 region has 13 residues. In DNA form, the CDR3 reads TGTGCCAGCAGCCAATCATCAGTATACGAGCAGTACTTC. Protein: CASSQSSVYEQYF.